This T cell receptor beta chain was sequenced for a study of blood T cell repertoires in COVID-19. Study background: Donors of Cohort 3 who recovered were those that had two negative PCRs, clearance, or symptom resolution. Sample material is recorded as cDNA or gDNA derived from T cells, B-cell-depleted T cells, or PBMCs.

Participants' reported clinical history set cohort assignment. The CDR3 has 16 amino acids. Methods used by the authors: Amplification from reference gene primers served as the basis for estimated nucleated cell counts. Sequencing was performed with immunoSEQ multiplex PCR; in TCRdb, only in-frame clones are kept and a portion is missing. That table supplies the V and J calls and clone size; D and trimming were determined from the DNA. The sample comprises approximately 250,000 clones, 88% of which are singletons, and approximately 2% rests with the top ten. This sequence was found in a woman aged 55-69 years in a cohort exposed to, infected with or recovered from COVID-19 (not recorded which). This chain connects TRBV21-1 to TRBJ2-7; TRBD2 is the table's D call, not checked against the DNA. TRBV21-1 is described as a pseudogene. Sequencing used PBMCs or T cells enriched from blood (not recorded which). In DNA, the CDR3 is TGTGCCAGCAGCAAGCCGTCTGTAGCGGGGGCGTACGAGCAGTACTTC. This sequence encodes CASSKPSVAGAYEQYF.